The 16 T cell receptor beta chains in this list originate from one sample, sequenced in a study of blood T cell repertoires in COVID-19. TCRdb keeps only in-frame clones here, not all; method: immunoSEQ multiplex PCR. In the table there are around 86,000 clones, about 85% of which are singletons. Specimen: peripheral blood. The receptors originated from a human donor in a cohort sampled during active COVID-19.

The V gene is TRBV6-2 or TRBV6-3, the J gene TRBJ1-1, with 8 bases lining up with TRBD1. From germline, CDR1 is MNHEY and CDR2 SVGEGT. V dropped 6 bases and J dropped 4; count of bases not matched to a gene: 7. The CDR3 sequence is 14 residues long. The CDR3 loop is CASSSDRGGTEAFF. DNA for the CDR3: TGTGCCAGCAGCTCCGACAGGGGAGGCACTGAAGCTTTCTTT.

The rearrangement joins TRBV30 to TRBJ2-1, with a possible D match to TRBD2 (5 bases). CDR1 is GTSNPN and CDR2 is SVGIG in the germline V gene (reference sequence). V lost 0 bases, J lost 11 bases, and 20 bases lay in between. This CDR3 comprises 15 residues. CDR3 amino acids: CAWSVPLGSAEKQFF. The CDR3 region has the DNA TGTGCCTGGAGTGTACCCTTGGGGTCAGCGGAGAAGCAGTTCTTC.

CDR3 sequence (DNA): TGTGCCACCAGCAGAGATCGCGGACTAGCGGGGGCTGGGGCCAACGTCCTGACTTTC. Translated: CATSRDRGLAGAGANVLTF. This rearrangement joins TRBV15 to TRBJ2-6; 13 bases are a match to TRBD2. This CDR3 comprises 19 residues. The germline CDR1 and CDR2 sequences are LNHNV and YYDKDF (reference sequence). V lost 0 bases, J lost 2 bases, and 4 bases stayed unmatched.

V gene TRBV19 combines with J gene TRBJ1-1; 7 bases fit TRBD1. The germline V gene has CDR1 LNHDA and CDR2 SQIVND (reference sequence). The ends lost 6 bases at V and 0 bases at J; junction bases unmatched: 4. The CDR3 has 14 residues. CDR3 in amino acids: CASRRQGMNTEAFF. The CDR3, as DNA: TGTGCCAGTAGGAGACAGGGAATGAACACTGAAGCTTTCTTT.

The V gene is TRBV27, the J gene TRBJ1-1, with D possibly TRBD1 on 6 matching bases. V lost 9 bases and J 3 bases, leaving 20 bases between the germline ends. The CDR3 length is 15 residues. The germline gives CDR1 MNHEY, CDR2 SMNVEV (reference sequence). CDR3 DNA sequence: TGTGCCAGTACTACGGACAGCTCTCGGGACACTGAAGCTTTCTTT. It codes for CASTTDSSRDTEAFF.

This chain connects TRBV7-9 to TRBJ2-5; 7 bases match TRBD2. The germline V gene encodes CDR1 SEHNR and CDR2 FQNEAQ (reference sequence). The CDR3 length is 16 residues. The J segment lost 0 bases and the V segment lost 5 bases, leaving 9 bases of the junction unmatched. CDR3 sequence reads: CASSPTGGGDQETQYF. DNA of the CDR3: TGTGCCAGCAGCCCGACCGGGGGAGGGGACCAAGAGACCCAGTACTTC.

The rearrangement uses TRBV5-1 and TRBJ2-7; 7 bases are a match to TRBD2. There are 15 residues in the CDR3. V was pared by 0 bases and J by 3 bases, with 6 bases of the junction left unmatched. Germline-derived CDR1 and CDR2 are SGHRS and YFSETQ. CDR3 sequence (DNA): TGCGCCAGCAGCTTGGAGCGGGGATCCCACTACGAGCAGTACTTC. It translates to CASSLERGSHYEQYF.

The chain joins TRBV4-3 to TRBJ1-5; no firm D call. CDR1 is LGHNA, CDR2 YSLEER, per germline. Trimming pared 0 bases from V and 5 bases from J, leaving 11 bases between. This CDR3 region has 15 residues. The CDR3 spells CASSQDLYGDQPQHF. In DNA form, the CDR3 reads TGCGCCAGCAGCCAAGATCTATACGGGGATCAGCCCCAGCATTTT.

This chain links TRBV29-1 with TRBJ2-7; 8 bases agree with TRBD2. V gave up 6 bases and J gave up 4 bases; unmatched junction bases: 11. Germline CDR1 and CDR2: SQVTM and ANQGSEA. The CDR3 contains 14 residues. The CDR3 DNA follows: TGCAGCGTGATACACGGGAGGGTAGGTTACGAGCAGTACTTC. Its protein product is CSVIHGRVGYEQYF.

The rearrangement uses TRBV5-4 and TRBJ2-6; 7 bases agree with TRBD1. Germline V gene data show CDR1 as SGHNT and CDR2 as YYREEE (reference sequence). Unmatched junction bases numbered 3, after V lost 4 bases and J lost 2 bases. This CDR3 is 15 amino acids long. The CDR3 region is CASSPQGTGANVLTF. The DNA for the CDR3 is TGTGCCAGCAGCCCACAGGGGACTGGGGCCAACGTCCTGACTTTC.

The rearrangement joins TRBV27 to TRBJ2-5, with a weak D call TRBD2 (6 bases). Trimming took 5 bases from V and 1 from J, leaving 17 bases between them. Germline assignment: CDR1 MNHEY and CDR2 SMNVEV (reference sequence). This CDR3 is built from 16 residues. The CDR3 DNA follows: TGTGCCAGCAGTCCTGCGGGGACCCTGATCCAAGAGACCCAGTACTTC. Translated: CASSPAGTLIQETQYF.

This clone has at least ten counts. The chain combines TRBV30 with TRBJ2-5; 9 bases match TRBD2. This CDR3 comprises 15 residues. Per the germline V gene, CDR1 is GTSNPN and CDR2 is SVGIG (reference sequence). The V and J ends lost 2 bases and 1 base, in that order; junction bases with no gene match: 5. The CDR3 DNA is TGTGCCTGGAGTCCCCTAGCGGGGCGCCAAGAGACCCAGTACTTC. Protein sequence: CAWSPLAGRQETQYF.

The CDR3 region has the DNA TGTGCCAGCAGCCCCCTATCATCGAATGAAAAACTGTTTTTT. Amino acid sequence: CASSPLSSNEKLFF. The rearrangement uses TRBV7-9 and TRBJ1-4; D is undetermined. The CDR3 consists of 14 residues. V lost 5 bases and J 5 bases, leaving 12 bases between the germline ends. Germline loops: CDR1 SEHNR, CDR2 FQNEAQ (reference sequence).

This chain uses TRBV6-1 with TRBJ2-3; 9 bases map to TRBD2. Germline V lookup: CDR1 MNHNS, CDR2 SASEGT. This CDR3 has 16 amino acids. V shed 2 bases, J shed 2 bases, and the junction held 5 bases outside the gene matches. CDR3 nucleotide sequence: TGTGCCAGCAGTGAATCAGCGGGAGGCCCCACAGATACGCAGTATTTT. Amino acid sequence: CASSESAGGPTDTQYF.

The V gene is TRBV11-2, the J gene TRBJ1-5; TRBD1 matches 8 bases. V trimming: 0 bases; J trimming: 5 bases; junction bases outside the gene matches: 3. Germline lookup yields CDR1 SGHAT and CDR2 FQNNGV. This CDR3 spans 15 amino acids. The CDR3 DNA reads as TGTGCCAGCAGCTTAGACGGACAGGGCGATCAGCCCCAGCATTTT. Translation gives CASSLDGQGDQPQHF. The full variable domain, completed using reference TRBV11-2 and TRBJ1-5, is EAGVAQSPRYKIIEKRQSVAFWCNPISGHATLYWYQQILGQGPKLLIQFQNNGVVDDSQLPKDRFSAERLKGVDSTLKIQPAKLEDSAVYLCASSLDGQGDQPQHFGDGTRLSIL.

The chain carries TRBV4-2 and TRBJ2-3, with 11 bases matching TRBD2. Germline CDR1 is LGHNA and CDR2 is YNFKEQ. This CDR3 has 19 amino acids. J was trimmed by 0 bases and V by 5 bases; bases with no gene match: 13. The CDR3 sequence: CASSSPLGTSGSSTDTQYF. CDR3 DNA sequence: TGTGCCAGCAGCTCCCCACTGGGCACTAGCGGGAGTAGCACAGATACGCAGTATTTT.